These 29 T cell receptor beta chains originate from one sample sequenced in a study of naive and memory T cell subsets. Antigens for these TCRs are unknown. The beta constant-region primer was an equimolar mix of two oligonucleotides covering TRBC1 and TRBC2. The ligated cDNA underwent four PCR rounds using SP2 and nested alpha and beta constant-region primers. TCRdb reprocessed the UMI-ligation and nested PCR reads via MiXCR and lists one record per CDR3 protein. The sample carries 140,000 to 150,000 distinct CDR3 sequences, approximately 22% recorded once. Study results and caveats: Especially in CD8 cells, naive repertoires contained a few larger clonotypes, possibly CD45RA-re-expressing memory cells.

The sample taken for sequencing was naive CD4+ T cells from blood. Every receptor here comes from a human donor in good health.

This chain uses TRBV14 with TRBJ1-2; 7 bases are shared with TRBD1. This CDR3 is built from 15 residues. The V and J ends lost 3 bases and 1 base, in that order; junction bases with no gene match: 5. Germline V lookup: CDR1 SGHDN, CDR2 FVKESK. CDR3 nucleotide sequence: TGTGCCAGCAGCCACCGGACAGGTTTTAACTATGGCTACACCTTC. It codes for CASSHRTGFNYGYTF.

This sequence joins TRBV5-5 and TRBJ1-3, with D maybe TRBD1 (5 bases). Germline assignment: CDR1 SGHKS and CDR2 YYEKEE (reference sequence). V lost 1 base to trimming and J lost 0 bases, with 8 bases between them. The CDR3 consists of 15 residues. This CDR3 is CASSLTGGSGNTIYF. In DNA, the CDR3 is TGTGCCAGCAGCTTGACAGGCGGCTCTGGAAACACCATATATTTT.

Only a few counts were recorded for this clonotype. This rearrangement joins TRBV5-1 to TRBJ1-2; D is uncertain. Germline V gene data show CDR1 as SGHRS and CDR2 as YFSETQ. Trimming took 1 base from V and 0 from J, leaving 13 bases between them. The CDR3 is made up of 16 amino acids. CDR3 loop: CASSLYGNLANYGYTF. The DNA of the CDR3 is TGCGCCAGCAGCTTGTATGGGAACCTGGCTAACTATGGCTACACCTTC.

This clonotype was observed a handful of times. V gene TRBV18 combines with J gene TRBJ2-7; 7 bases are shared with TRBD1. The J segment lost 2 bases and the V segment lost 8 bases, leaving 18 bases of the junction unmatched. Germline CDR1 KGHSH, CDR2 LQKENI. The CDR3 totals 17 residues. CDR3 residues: CASTRLSGTAAPYEQYF. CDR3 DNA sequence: TGTGCCAGCACACGCCTCTCCGGGACAGCCGCCCCCTACGAGCAGTACTTC.

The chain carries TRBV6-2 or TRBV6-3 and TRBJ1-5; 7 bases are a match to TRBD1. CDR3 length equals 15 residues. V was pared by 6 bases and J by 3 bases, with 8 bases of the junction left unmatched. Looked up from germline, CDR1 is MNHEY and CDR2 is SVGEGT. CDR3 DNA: TGTGCCAGCAGGAACGGAGGACAGGACAATCAGCCCCAGCATTTT. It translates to CASRNGGQDNQPQHF.

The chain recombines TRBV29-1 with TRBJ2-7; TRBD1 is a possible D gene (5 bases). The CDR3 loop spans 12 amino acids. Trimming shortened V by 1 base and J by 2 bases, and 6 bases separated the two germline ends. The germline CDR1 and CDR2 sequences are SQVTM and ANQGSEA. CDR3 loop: CSVEGQTYEQYF. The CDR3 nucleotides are TGCAGCGTTGAAGGACAGACCTACGAGCAGTACTTC.

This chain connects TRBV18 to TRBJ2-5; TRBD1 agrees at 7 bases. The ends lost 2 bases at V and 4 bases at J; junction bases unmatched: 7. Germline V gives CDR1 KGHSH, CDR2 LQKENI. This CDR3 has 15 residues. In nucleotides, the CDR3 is TGTGCCAGCTCACCAGTGACAGGGACCGGAGAGACCCAGTACTTC. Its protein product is CASSPVTGTGETQYF.

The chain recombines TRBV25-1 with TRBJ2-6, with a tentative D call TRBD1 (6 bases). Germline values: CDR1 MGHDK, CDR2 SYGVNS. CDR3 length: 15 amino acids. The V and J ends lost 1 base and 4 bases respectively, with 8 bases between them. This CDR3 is CASSESRGGANVLTF. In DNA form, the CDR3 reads TGTGCCAGCAGTGAATCGAGGGGGGGGGCCAACGTCCTGACTTTC.

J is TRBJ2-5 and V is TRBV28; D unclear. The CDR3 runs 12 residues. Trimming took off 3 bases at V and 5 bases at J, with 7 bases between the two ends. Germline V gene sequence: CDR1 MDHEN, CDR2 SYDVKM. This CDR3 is CASSFLQETQYF. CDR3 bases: TGTGCCAGCAGTTTTCTTCAGGAGACCCAGTACTTC.

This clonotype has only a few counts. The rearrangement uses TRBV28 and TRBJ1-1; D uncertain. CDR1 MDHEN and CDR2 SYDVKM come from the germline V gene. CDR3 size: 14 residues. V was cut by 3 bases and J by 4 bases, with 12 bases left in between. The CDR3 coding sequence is TGTGCCAGCAGTTTCACCGGGCGGGGCACTGAAGCTTTCTTT. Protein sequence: CASSFTGRGTEAFF.

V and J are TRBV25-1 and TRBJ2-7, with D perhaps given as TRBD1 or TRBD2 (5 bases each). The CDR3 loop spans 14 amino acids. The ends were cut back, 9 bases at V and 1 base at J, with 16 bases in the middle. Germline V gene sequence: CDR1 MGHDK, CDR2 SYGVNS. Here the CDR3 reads CASSSRGESYEQYF. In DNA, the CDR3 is TGTGCCAGTTCCTCTAGAGGGGAGTCCTACGAGCAGTACTTC.

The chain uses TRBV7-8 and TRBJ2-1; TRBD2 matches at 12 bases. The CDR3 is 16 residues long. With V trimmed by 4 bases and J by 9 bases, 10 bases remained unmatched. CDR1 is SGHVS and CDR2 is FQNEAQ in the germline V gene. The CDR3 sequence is CASSSPRLAGVLEQFF. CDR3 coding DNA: TGTGCCAGCAGCTCGCCCCGACTAGCGGGAGTTCTTGAGCAGTTCTTC.

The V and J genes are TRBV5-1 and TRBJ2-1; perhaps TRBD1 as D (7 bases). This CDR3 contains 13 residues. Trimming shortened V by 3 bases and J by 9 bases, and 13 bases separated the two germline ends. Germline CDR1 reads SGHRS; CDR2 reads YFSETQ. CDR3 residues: CASSSQGGGEQFF. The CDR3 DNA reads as TGCGCCAGCAGCTCTCAGGGGGGCGGTGAGCAGTTCTTC.

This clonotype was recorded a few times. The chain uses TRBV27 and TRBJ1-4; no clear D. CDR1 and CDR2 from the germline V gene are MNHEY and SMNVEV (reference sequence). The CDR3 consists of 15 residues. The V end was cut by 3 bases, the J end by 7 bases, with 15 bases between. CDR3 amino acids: CASSFTRLEAEKLFF. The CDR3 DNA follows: TGTGCCAGCAGTTTTACCCGGTTGGAAGCTGAAAAACTGTTTTTT.

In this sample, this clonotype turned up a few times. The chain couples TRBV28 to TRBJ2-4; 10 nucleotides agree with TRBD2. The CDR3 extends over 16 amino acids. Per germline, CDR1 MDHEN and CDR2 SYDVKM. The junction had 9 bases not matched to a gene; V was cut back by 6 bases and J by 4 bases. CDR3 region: CASSSSGSPPKNIQYF. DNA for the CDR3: TGTGCCAGCAGCTCTAGCGGGAGTCCCCCGAAAAACATTCAGTACTTC.

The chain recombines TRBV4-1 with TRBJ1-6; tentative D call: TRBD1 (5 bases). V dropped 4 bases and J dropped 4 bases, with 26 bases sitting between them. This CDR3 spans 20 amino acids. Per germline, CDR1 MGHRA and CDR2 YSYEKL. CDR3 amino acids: CASSLLWARAELTYNSPLHF. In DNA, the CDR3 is TGCGCCAGCAGCCTCCTATGGGCCAGGGCCGAATTGACTTATAATTCACCCCTCCACTTT.

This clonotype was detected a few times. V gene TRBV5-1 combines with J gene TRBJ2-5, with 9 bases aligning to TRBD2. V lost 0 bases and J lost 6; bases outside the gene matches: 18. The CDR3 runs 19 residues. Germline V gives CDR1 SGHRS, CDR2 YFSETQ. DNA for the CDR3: TGCGCCAGCAGCTTGGGTACCGGTAGCGGGAGAAGAGGCCCGAAGACCCAGTACTTC. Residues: CASSLGTGSGRRGPKTQYF. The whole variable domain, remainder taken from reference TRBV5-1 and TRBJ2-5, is KAGVTQTPRYLIKTRGQQVTLSCSPISGHRSVSWYQQTPGQGLQFLFEYFSETQRNKGNFPGRFSGRQFSNSRSEMNVSTLELGDSALYLCASSLGTGSGRRGPKTQYFGPGTRLLVL.

CDR3 loop: CASSLGFRGRTLAPTDTQYF. Here the CDR3 DNA reads TGTGCCAGCAGCTTAGGATTTAGGGGCCGAACCCTAGCCCCCACAGATACGCAGTATTTT. The chain links TRBV11-2 to TRBJ2-3, with D perhaps matching TRBD1 or TRBD2 (5 bases each). Trimming pared 1 base from V and 2 bases from J, leaving 25 bases between. This CDR3 is built from 20 residues. Per the germline V gene, CDR1 is SGHAT and CDR2 is FQNNGV. The complete variable domain, with remaining parts taken from reference TRBV11-2 and TRBJ2-3, reads EAGVAQSPRYKIIEKRQSVAFWCNPISGHATLYWYQQILGQGPKLLIQFQNNGVVDDSQLPKDRFSAERLKGVDSTLKIQPAKLEDSAVYLCASSLGFRGRTLAPTDTQYFGPGTRLTVL.

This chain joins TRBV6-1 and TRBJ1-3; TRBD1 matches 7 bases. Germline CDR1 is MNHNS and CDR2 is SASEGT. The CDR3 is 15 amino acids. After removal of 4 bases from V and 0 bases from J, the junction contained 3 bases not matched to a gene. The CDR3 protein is CASSGQGLSGNTIYF. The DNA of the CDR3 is TGTGCCAGCAGTGGACAGGGTCTCTCTGGAAACACCATATATTTT.

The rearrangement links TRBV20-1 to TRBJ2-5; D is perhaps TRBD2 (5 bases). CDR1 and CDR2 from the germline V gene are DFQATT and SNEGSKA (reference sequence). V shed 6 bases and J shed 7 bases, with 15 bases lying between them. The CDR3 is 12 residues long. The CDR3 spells CSASLSGGTQYF. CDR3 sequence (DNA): TGCAGTGCGAGCTTGTCAGGAGGGACCCAGTACTTC.

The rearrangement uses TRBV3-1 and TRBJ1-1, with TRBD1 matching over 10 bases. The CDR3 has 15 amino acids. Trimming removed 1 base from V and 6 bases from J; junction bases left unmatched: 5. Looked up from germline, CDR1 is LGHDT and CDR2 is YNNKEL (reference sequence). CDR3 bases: TGTGCCAGCAGCCAAGGGGACAGGGGAGGATCTGAAGCTTTCTTT. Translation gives CASSQGDRGGSEAFF.

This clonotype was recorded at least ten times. CDR3 DNA sequence: TGTGCCAGCAGCCCGGCGGGCTCTGGGGCCAACGTCCTGACTTTC. Protein product: CASSPAGSGANVLTF. The chain carries TRBV7-2 and TRBJ2-6, with a possible D match to TRBD2 (5 bases). CDR1 SGHTA and CDR2 FQGNSA come from the germline V gene. The CDR3 loop spans 15 amino acids. Trimming shortened V by 5 bases and J by 0 bases, and 8 bases separated the two germline ends.

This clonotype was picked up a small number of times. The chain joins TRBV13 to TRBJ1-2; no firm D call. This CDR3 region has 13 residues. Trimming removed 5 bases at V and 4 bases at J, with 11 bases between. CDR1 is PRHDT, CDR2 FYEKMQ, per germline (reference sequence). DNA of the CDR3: TGTGCCAGCAGCGCACGGAATTCCTATGGCTACACCTTC. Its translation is CASSARNSYGYTF. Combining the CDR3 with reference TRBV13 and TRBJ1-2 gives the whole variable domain AAGVIQSPRHLIKEKRETATLKCYPIPRHDTVYWYQQGPGQDPQFLISFYEKMQSDKGSIPDRFSAQQFSDYHSELNMSSLELGDSALYFCASSARNSYGYTFGSGTRLTVV.

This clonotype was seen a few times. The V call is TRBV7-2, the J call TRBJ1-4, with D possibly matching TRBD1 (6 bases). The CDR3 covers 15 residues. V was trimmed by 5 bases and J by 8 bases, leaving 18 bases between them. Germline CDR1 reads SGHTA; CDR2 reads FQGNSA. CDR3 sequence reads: CASSPRRGSGEKLFF. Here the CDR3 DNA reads TGTGCCAGCAGCCCCAGGAGGGGGTCTGGCGAAAAACTGTTTTTT.

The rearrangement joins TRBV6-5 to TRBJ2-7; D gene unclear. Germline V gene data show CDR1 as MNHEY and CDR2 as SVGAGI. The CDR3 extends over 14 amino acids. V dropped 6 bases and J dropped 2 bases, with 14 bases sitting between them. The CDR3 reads CASSLTLSTYEQYF. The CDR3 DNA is TGTGCCAGCAGCTTGACTCTAAGCACCTACGAGCAGTACTTC.

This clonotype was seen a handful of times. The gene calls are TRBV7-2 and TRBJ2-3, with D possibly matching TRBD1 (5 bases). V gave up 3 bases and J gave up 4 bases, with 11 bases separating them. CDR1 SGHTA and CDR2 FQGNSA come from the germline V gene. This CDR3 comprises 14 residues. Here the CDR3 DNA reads TGTGCCAGCAGCTTCCAGGGAAGGGCAGATACGCAGTATTTT. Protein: CASSFQGRADTQYF.

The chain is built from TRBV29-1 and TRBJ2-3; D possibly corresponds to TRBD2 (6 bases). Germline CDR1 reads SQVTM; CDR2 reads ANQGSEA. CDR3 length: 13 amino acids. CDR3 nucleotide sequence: TGCACCGCACGGAGGGGTGGCACAGATACGCAGTATTTT. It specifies CTARRGGTDTQYF.

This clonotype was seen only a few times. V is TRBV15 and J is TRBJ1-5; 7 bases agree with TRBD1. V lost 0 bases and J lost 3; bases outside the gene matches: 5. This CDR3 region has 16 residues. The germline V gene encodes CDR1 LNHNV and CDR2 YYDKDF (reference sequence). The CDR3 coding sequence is TGTGCCACCAGCAGAGACGGGGACAGACCCAATCAGCCCCAGCATTTT. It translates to CATSRDGDRPNQPQHF. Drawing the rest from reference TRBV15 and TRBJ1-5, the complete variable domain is DAMVIQNPRYQVTQFGKPVTLSCSQTLNHNVMYWYQQKSSQAPKLLFHYYDKDFNNEADTPDNFQSRRPNTSFCFLDIRSPGLGDTAMYLCATSRDGDRPNQPQHFGDGTRLSIL.

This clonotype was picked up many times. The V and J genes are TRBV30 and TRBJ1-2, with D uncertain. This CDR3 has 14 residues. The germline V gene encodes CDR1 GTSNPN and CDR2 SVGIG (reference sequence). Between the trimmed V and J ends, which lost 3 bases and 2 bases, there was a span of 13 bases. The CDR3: CAWRHKGGNYGYTF. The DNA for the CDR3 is TGTGCCTGGAGGCATAAAGGAGGGAACTATGGCTACACCTTC. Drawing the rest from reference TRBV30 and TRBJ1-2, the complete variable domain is SQTIHQWPATLVQPVGSPLSLECTVEGTSNPNLYWYRQAAGRGLQLLFYSVGIGQISSEVPQNLSASRPQDRQFILSSKKLLLSDSGFYLCAWRHKGGNYGYTFGSGTRLTVV.